The 2 T cell receptor beta chains below were found in one sample sequenced in a study of T cell responses to AZD1222 COVID-19 vaccine. The method was immunoSEQ multiplex PCR; TCRdb's version includes in-frame clones alone and lacks a portion of them. The table records roughly 150,000 clones, about nine tenths of them present only once. The sample here was peripheral blood, taken after recovery from COVID-19. These receptor sequences come from an adult who had recovered from COVID-19.

The chain employs TRBV7-2 and TRBJ2-7; 7 bases align to TRBD2. The junction had 2 bases not matched to a gene; V was cut back by 0 bases and J by 3 bases. The V gene's germline CDR1 is SGHTA and CDR2 FQGNSA. The CDR3 loop spans 14 amino acids. The CDR3 DNA reads as TGTGCCAGCAGCTTAGCGGGGACTAACTACGAGCAGTACTTC. Its translation: CASSLAGTNYEQYF.

The gene calls are TRBV4-2 and TRBJ2-1, with 14 bases lining up with TRBD2. CDR3 length equals 17 residues. The V gene end was trimmed by 4 bases and the J gene end by 9 bases; junction bases not matched to a gene: 11. Per the germline V gene, CDR1 is LGHNA and CDR2 is YNFKEQ. The chain's CDR3 is CASSPQGLAGDVSEQFF. The CDR3 DNA reads TGTGCCAGCAGCCCCCAGGGACTAGCGGGAGACGTGAGTGAGCAGTTCTTC.